In this sample, the clone carrying this T cell receptor (beta chain) turned up a few times. What it binds is not known. Making use of molecular barcodes, quantitative 5'-RACE generated TCR beta libraries. One entry per CDR3 protein, called by TCRdb with MiXCR from the 5' RACE reads. The sample lists a few hundred thousand distinct CDR3 sequences; over 15% were seen once. This entry comes from a study of CD8 T cells in ankylosing spondylitis. Study-wide results and caveats: Within ankylosing spondylitis blood, a TCR beta motif made up of eight or nine highly homologous variants appeared to be characteristic. Clones tied to disease were said to be significantly enriched in matched ankylosing spondylitis synovial fluid.

This CDR3 comprises 19 residues. V dropped 6 bases and J dropped 1 base, with 27 bases sitting between them. From germline, CDR1 is SGHVS and CDR2 FQNEAQ. Sequences were obtained from blood, either unsorted or a sorted T cell fraction (not recorded which). The chain recombines TRBV7-8 with TRBJ1-1; no definite D call. The receptor comes from a male donor with ankylosing spondylitis. In DNA form, the CDR3 reads TGTGCCAGCAGTTCCCGATCTCCTCTGGGTCGGACGGAGAACACTGAAGCTTTCTTT. This gives the protein CASSSRSPLGRTENTEAFF.